This T cell receptor beta chain was retrieved from a study of OX40 agonist ivuxolimab in advanced cancers. The data were produced by immunoSEQ multiplex PCR, yet TCRdb's version contains in-frame clones alone and is incomplete. The table records roughly 64,000 clones, roughly four fifths of them present only once. Germline CDR1 and CDR2: MGHRA and YSYEKL. The ends were cut back, 0 bases at V and 3 bases at J, with 6 bases in the middle. The CDR3 is made up of 14 amino acids. The chain is built from TRBV4-1 and TRBJ1-3, with unresolved D. Material: CD4+ or CD8+ T cells sorted from blood, obtained in a trial of the OX40 agonist ivuxolimab. The sequence came from an adult with an advanced solid tumor such as melanoma, head and neck, liver or kidney cancer. The CDR3 is CASSQEVGGNTIYF. The CDR3, as DNA: TGCGCCAGCAGCCAAGAAGTAGGTGGAAACACCATATATTTT.